The next 23 T cell receptor beta chains were all read from a single sample in a study of T cells in Graves' hyperthyroidism and ophthalmopathy. RNA transcripts gave rise to amplified TCR beta CDR3 regions. HTBI primers drove first-round RT-PCR of the TCR CDR3. TCRdb ran MiXCR on the multiplex PCR reads and lists one entry per CDR3 protein. There are roughly 510,000 distinct CDR3 sequences in the sample; more than 20% occur only once, and about 26% lies in the top ten. Source material: blood. The receptors were gathered from a man aged 18 to 30 with Graves' hyperthyroidism.

The V and J genes are TRBV6-1 and TRBJ2-2, with a possible D match to TRBD2 (5 bases). Germline loops: CDR1 MNHNS, CDR2 SASEGT. CDR3 length equals 14 residues. V lost 6 bases, J lost 3 bases, and 11 bases lay in between. The CDR3 bases are TGTGCCAGCAGAAGAGGAGGCGACACCGGGGAGCTGTTTTTT. As protein: CASRRGGDTGELFF.

This clonotype showed up many times. The chain is built from TRBV6-2 or TRBV6-3 and TRBJ1-6, with D maybe TRBD1 (6 bases). CDR1 and CDR2 (germline): MNHEY, SVGEGT. V shed 0 bases and J shed 5 bases, with 17 bases lying between them. There are 18 residues in the CDR3. The CDR3 DNA is TGTGCCAGCAGTTACTCCTCAACAGGGAGTTTGCATAATTCACCCCTCCACTTT. Amino acids: CASSYSSTGSLHNSPLHF.

This clonotype appeared many times. The chain uses TRBV6-1 and TRBJ2-5; the match to TRBD2 covers 7 bases. The germline gives CDR1 MNHNS, CDR2 SASEGT. This CDR3 is built from 15 residues. Trimming removed 6 bases from V and 1 base from J; junction bases left unmatched: 8. The CDR3 nucleotides are TGTGCCAGCAGGAGAGCGGGGCTACCCCAAGAGACCCAGTACTTC. This codes for CASRRAGLPQETQYF.

This clonotype has at least ten counts. The rearrangement joins TRBV9 to TRBJ2-5; a weak D match, TRBD2 (6 bases). The CDR3 totals 13 residues. The germline V and J ends were trimmed by 4 bases and 2 bases, with 9 bases remaining between them. CDR1 and CDR2 (germline): SGDLS, YYNGEE. The CDR3 DNA is TGTGCCAGCAGCCGTAGCGGACAAGAGACCCAGTACTTC. Protein product: CASSRSGQETQYF. The complete variable domain, with remaining parts taken from reference TRBV9 and TRBJ2-5, reads DSGVTQTPKHLITATGQRVTLRCSPRSGDLSVYWYQQSLDQGLQFLIQYYNGEERAKGNILERFSAQQFPDLHSELNLSSLELGDSALYFCASSRSGQETQYFGPGTRLLVL.

This clonotype was found a few times. The chain has TRBV5-1 and TRBJ1-2; TRBD1 agrees at 8 bases. V lost 4 bases, J lost 4 bases, and 6 bases stayed unmatched. The CDR3 sequence is 14 residues long. Germline-derived CDR1 and CDR2 are SGHRS and YFSETQ. CDR3 sequence: CASSGWTGPYGYTF. CDR3 sequence (DNA): TGCGCCAGCAGCGGCTGGACAGGGCCCTATGGCTACACCTTC.

This clonotype showed up just a few times. The chain combines TRBV28 with TRBJ1-1; no definite D call. Germline V gene data show CDR1 as MDHEN and CDR2 as SYDVKM. The CDR3 runs to 16 residues. V was shortened by 3 bases and J by 7 bases, with 21 bases between the two germline ends. In DNA form, the CDR3 reads TGTGCCAGCAGTTTTCCTTCGGCGGGCGTATTGAGTGAAGCTTTCTTT. Its translation is CASSFPSAGVLSEAFF.

This clonotype was picked up many times. The rearrangement joins TRBV29-1 to TRBJ2-5, with 9 bases fitting TRBD1. The CDR3 loop spans 13 amino acids. V lost 3 bases, J lost 4 bases, and 3 bases stayed unmatched. Germline CDR1 SQVTM, CDR2 ANQGSEA. This CDR3 is CSVETGGSETQYF. CDR3 bases: TGCAGCGTTGAGACAGGGGGGTCAGAGACCCAGTACTTC.

The rearrangement links TRBV7-2 to TRBJ2-5, with D possibly being TRBD2 (6 bases). Germline CDR1 and CDR2: SGHTA and FQGNSA. The CDR3 covers 14 residues. Deletions cut 5 bases from V and 7 bases from J, with 17 bases between. The CDR3 sequence: CASSRPEGEWTQYF. DNA of the CDR3: TGTGCCAGCAGCCGACCGGAGGGAGAGTGGACCCAGTACTTC.

This clonotype was counted once. The chain has TRBV9 and TRBJ2-2; D ambiguous. Between the trimmed V and J ends, which lost 1 base and 1 base, there was a span of 8 bases. The CDR3 runs 15 residues. Germline CDR1 reads SGDLS; CDR2 reads YYNGEE. The CDR3 sequence is CASSVRVGNTGELFF. For the CDR3, the DNA is TGTGCCAGCAGCGTACGAGTAGGGAACACCGGGGAGCTGTTTTTT.

The CDR3 DNA is TGTGCCAGCAGCCAAGAAGGGGAGATCACCGGGGAGCTGTTTTTT. It specifies CASSQEGEITGELFF. The chain is built from TRBV4-2 and TRBJ2-2, with D possibly being TRBD1 or TRBD2 (5 bases each). CDR1 and CDR2 from the germline V gene are LGHNA and YNFKEQ. The V and J ends lost 0 bases and 4 bases respectively, with 9 bases between them. The CDR3 runs to 15 residues.

This clonotype showed up many times. CDR3 DNA sequence: TGTGCCAGCAGCTCAGACAGGGTGAGCTCCTACGAGCAGTACTTC. Protein sequence: CASSSDRVSSYEQYF. The V call is TRBV7-9, the J call TRBJ2-7, with 7 positions matching TRBD1. With 4 bases clipped from V and 0 bases from J, the junction kept 6 bases outside the gene matches. The length of the CDR3 is 15 residues. Germline assignment: CDR1 SEHNR and CDR2 FQNEAQ (reference sequence). Supplemented by reference TRBV7-9 and TRBJ2-7, the full variable domain reads DTGVSQNPRHKITKRGQNVTFRCDPISEHNRLYWYRQTLGQGPEFLTYFQNEAQLEKSRLLSDRFSAERPKGSFSTLEIQRTEQGDSAMYLCASSSDRVSSYEQYFGPGTRLTVT.

This clonotype was detected many times. V gene TRBV7-8 combines with J gene TRBJ1-1; D is possibly TRBD1 (5 bases). Germline V gene lookup returns CDR1 SGHVS and CDR2 FQNEAQ. CDR3 length: 18 residues. V was trimmed by 4 bases and J by 3 bases, leaving 24 bases between them. CDR3 DNA: TGTGCCAGCAGCTCCCCGACAAGGATCAGGGCCTTGGACACTGAAGCTTTCTTT. This encodes CASSSPTRIRALDTEAFF.

This clonotype was seen more than once but under ten times. V and J are TRBV6-5 and TRBJ1-2; TRBD1 might be the D (5 bases). The CDR3 has 15 amino acids. Per the germline V gene, CDR1 is MNHEY and CDR2 is SVGAGI. V shed 7 bases and J shed 10 bases, with 25 bases lying between them. The CDR3: CASIIGAGSLLLYTF. Written as DNA, the CDR3 is TGTGCCAGCATTATTGGGGCAGGGAGCCTTCTGCTCTACACCTTC.

The sample holds a few counts of this clonotype. The chain is built from TRBV28 and TRBJ2-7; 14 bases align to TRBD2. V lost 6 bases to trimming and J lost 9 bases; unmatched junction nucleotides: 13. CDR3 size: 16 residues. CDR1 is MDHEN and CDR2 is SYDVKM in the germline V gene. This CDR3 reads CASSARPGLAGEGQYF. Written as DNA, the CDR3 is TGTGCCAGCAGCGCTAGACCGGGACTAGCGGGAGAAGGGCAGTACTTC.

The table lists this clonotype with many counts. The rearrangement links TRBV28 to TRBJ2-5, with TRBD1 matching over 7 bases. The V and J ends lost 2 bases and 5 bases, in that order; junction bases with no gene match: 14. This CDR3 contains 17 residues. Per the germline V gene, CDR1 is MDHEN and CDR2 is SYDVKM. CDR3 in amino acids: CASSLEGDSPVRETQYF. The CDR3 bases are TGTGCCAGCAGTTTAGAGGGGGACAGTCCCGTTCGGGAGACCCAGTACTTC.

This clonotype was picked up many times. The chain is built from TRBV4-1 and TRBJ1-2; no definite D call. The CDR3 covers 16 residues. Trimming removed 4 bases at V and 2 bases at J, with 17 bases between. Per germline, CDR1 MGHRA and CDR2 YSYEKL. The CDR3 is CASSPLTRGPNYGYTF. In DNA, the CDR3 is TGCGCCAGCAGCCCTCTAACTAGAGGGCCCAACTATGGCTACACCTTC.

The V gene is TRBV19, the J gene TRBJ1-1; perhaps TRBD1 as D (5 bases). The CDR3 is 12 residues long. V lost 4 bases to trimming and J lost 10 bases, with 13 bases between them. From germline, CDR1 is LNHDA and CDR2 SQIVND (reference sequence). The CDR3 DNA follows: TGTGCCAGTAGTACGAACCTGGGACCAGCTTTCTTT. As protein: CASSTNLGPAFF.

This clonotype was counted between two and nine times. The J gene is TRBJ2-3, the V gene TRBV9, with a tentative D call TRBD2 (6 bases). CDR3 length: 15 amino acids. Per the germline V gene, CDR1 is SGDLS and CDR2 is YYNGEE. V was clipped by 0 bases and J by 4 bases, with 12 bases between them. The CDR3 nucleotides are TGTGCCAGCAGCGTAGCGGGGGTGATCTCAGATACGCAGTATTTT. It yields the protein CASSVAGVISDTQYF.

This chain connects TRBV4-1 to TRBJ2-3; D may be TRBD1 or TRBD2 (7 bases each). V lost 4 bases and J lost 4, with 15 bases in between. The CDR3 spans 15 residues. Germline V CDR1 and CDR2: MGHRA, YSYEKL. The CDR3 bases are TGCGCCAGCAGCCCTCGGTCAGGGGGGGCAGATACGCAGTATTTT. Translating it yields CASSPRSGGADTQYF.

The chain joins TRBV20-1 to TRBJ2-7; D may correspond to TRBD1 or TRBD2 (5 bases each). Germline V gene sequence: CDR1 DFQATT, CDR2 SNEGSKA (reference sequence). The CDR3 runs 13 residues. Trimming removed 2 bases from V and 8 bases from J, with 16 bases in between. The CDR3 DNA reads TGCAGTGCTAGATCCGGGACCCCGGGACAGCAGTACTTC. Its translation is CSARSGTPGQQYF.

The rearrangement joins TRBV3-1 to TRBJ1-5; D is undetermined. V dropped 3 bases and J dropped 8 bases, with 8 bases sitting between them. The CDR3 is made up of 12 amino acids. Germline CDR1 and CDR2: LGHDT and YNNKEL (reference sequence). In nucleotides, the CDR3 is TGTGCCAGCAGCCAGGCGTCTGAGCCCCAGCATTTT. Translation: CASSQASEPQHF.

The chain is built from TRBV5-1 and TRBJ1-1, with a weak D call TRBD1 (5 bases). Deletions cut 3 bases from V and 4 bases from J, with 16 bases between. Germline V gene sequence: CDR1 SGHRS, CDR2 YFSETQ. CDR3 length equals 15 residues. The CDR3 loop reads CASSSGRGGSTEAFF. The CDR3 DNA follows: TGCGCCAGCAGCTCGGGGCGCGGCGGTAGCACTGAAGCTTTCTTT.

This clonotype was picked up many times. The chain employs TRBV27 and TRBJ1-1, with 7 bases matching TRBD1. The CDR3 loop spans 13 amino acids. V trimming: 8 bases; J trimming: 1 base; junction bases outside the gene matches: 4. In germline, CDR1 is MNHEY, CDR2 SMNVEV (reference sequence). CDR3: CASFHRGNTEAFF. CDR3 DNA sequence: TGTGCCAGCTTTCACAGGGGGAACACTGAAGCTTTCTTT.